This is a list of T cell receptor beta chains from one sample in a study of T cell repertoires in cytomegalovirus infection. MiXCR was run by TCRdb on the reads, yielding one entry per CDR3 protein. The sample carries about 830,000 distinct CDR3 sequences, approximately 29% recorded once. These TCRs' antigens remain unknown. The sequences come from cultured CD8+ T cells from PBMCs, collected from culture after CMV antigen stimulation. These receptor sequences come from a human donor in good health (CMV status not recorded). Some clones in this sample may be carry-over from other donors' samples. Both conserved end residues are part of each CDR3. The order of the fields is J gene, clone size, D gene, V gene, CDR3 DNA, CDR3 protein. A D gene is named only where the DNA matches it firmly. Expanded clones get a size class; other rows say once, few or many, or leave the size out.

TRBJ1-1 . TRBD1 TRBV15 TGTGCCACCAGCAGCGGACAGGGGAACACTGAAGCTTTCTTT CATSSGQGNTEAFF
TRBJ2-2 . . TRBV19 TGTGCCAGTAGTATCCATCAGGGCAACACCGGGGAGCTGTTTTTT CASSIHQGNTGELFF
TRBJ1-6 . . TRBV28 TGTGCCAGCCTTATCGGGACAAGGTATAATTCACCCCTCCACTTT CASLIGTRYNSPLHF
TRBJ1-1 . TRBD1 TRBV11-3 TGTGCCAGCAGCAGGGGGAGGGGGCAGGACACTGAAGCTTTCTTT CASSRGRGQDTEAFF
TRBJ2-1 . . TRBV29-1 TGCAGCGTTGAAAAATTTGGGCAGGGCGATGAGCAGTTCTTC CSVEKFGQGDEQFF
TRBJ1-2 few . TRBV10-1 TGCGCCAGCAGTGAGTCGATTCTGGATGGCTACACCTTC CASSESILDGYTF
TRBJ2-4 few . TRBV19 TGTGCCAGTAGTATGGAAATAGAAACCCTCATAGAAAACATTCAGTACTTC CASSMEIETLIENIQYF
TRBJ2-3 . TRBD2 TRBV24-1 TGTGCCACCAGTGACCTTACTAGCGGGGGCTTAGATACGCAGTATTTT CATSDLTSGGLDTQYF
TRBJ1-6 few . TRBV6-2/TRBV6-3 TGTGCCAGCAGTTACGACCCGGTCTACAGTGATTCACCCCTCCACTTT CASSYDPVYSDSPLHF
TRBJ2-2 few . TRBV28 TGTGCCAGCAGCCCCGGGACGATCGGGGAGCTGTTTTTT CASSPGTIGELFF
TRBJ2-7 . TRBD1 TRBV10-3 TGTGCCATCAGTGGATCACTCGACAGGGCTGCCTACGAGCAGTACTTC CAISGSLDRAAYEQYF
TRBJ2-1 . . TRBV29-1 TGCAGCGTTGAGGATCTTCGCGGTGAGCAGTTCTTC CSVEDLRGEQFF
TRBJ1-1 few . TRBV9 TGTGCCAGCAGCCCCTCCCCCTCTTGGAACACTGAAGCTTTCTTT CASSPSPSWNTEAFF
TRBJ2-5 few . TRBV20-1 TGCAGTGCTAGGGGCCCCCTAGAGACCCAGTACTTC CSARGPLETQYF
TRBJ2-4 . TRBD1 TRBV5-1 TGCGCCAGCAGCTCATCAGGGGGCGAGGAAAACATTCAGTACTTC CASSSSGGEENIQYF
TRBJ2-3 few . TRBV6-2/TRBV6-3 TGTGCCAGCAGTTACCAGGGAAACACAGATACGCAGTATTTT CASSYQGNTDTQYF
TRBJ1-2 . . TRBV15 TGTGCCACCAGCCCGGGGAGGGGGAGTGGAAATGGCTACACCTTC CATSPGRGSGNGYTF
TRBJ1-2 . TRBD1 TRBV5-1 TGCGCCAGTACGGGACAGGACCATGGCTACACCTTC CASTGQDHGYTF
TRBJ2-5 . . TRBV6-5 TGTGCCAGCAGTTACTCGGGCGTGGACCAAGAGACCCAGTACTTC CASSYSGVDQETQYF
TRBJ1-1 . TRBD1 TRBV2 TGTGCCAGCCTACCCGACAGGGGGCCCGCCGAAGCTTTCTTT CASLPDRGPAEAFF
TRBJ2-1 many . TRBV7-2 TGTGCCAGCAGCGCCCAGGGGTTCCAGTTCTTC CASSAQGFQFF
TRBJ2-1 few TRBD1 TRBV27 TGTGCCAGCATCCCTGTTGGGACAGCATCTTACAATGAGCAGTTCTTC CASIPVGTASYNEQFF
TRBJ1-5 . TRBD1 TRBV6-1 TGTGCCAGCAGTGAAAGGGGGACAGCGAGCAATCAGCCCCAGCATTTT CASSERGTASNQPQHF
TRBJ2-1 . . TRBV5-1 TGCGCCAGCAGCGGGTCCCACGAGCAGTTCTTC CASSGSHEQFF
TRBJ2-2 . . TRBV7-3 TGTGCCAGCAGCTTAAACCCCTCGGGCGGGGAGCTGTTTTTT CASSLNPSGGELFF
TRBJ2-1 . . TRBV24-1 TGTGCCACCACCGTAGAGGCTAGGGAGTCCTACAATGAGCAGTTCTTC CATTVEARESYNEQFF
TRBJ2-3 many TRBD2 TRBV7-8 TGTGCCAGCAGCACTACTAGCGGGGGGTCCACAGATACGCAGTATTTT CASSTTSGGSTDTQYF
TRBJ2-7 once . TRBV4-1 TGCGCCAGCAGCCAACGTTACCCCCCAGGCCCTACGGAGGAGCAGTACTTC CASSQRYPPGPTEEQYF
TRBJ1-5 many . TRBV7-2 TGTGCCAGCGGGGGGCTCGGGCGGGATCAGCCCCAGCATTTT CASGGLGRDQPQHF
TRBJ1-6 few TRBD1 TRBV4-3 TGCGCCAGCAGCCACGGGACAGCGGATGGGTCACCCCTCCACTTT CASSHGTADGSPLHF
TRBJ1-1 few . TRBV19 TGTGCCAGTACCGGCGGGGGCAGGCGCACTGAAGCTTTCTTT CASTGGGRRTEAFF
TRBJ1-4 . TRBD1 TRBV12-3/TRBV12-4 TGTGCCAGCAGGGACTCAAGGACAGGGACTGAAAAACTGTTTTTT CASRDSRTGTEKLFF
TRBJ2-5 . . TRBV19 TGTGCCAGTAGTCCGCTCCACCTACTCGGCTACCAAGAGACCCAGTACTTC CASSPLHLLGYQETQYF
TRBJ2-6 . TRBD1 TRBV7-6 TGTGCCAGCAGTTTATGGGACAGGGAAGCCGGGGCCAACGTCCTGACTTTC CASSLWDREAGANVLTF
TRBJ1-1 . . TRBV6-2/TRBV6-3 TGTGCCAGCAGTTACGGGCGGGTGATCACTGAAGCTTTCTTT CASSYGRVITEAFF
TRBJ2-5 . . TRBV7-8 TGTGCCAGCAGCTTAGGGGGGTGGGGGTACCAAGAGACCCAGTACTTC CASSLGGWGYQETQYF
TRBJ2-1 . . TRBV28 TGTGCCAGCAGTCCATTAAGTGAGCAGTTCTTC CASSPLSEQFF
TRBJ1-1 few . TRBV6-2/TRBV6-3 TGTGCCAGCAGTTCCAAAGGGGACATGAACACTGAAGCTTTCTTT CASSSKGDMNTEAFF
TRBJ2-5 . TRBD1 TRBV11-2 TGTGCCAGCAGCCCAGAGACAGGGGGCTGGGAGACCCAGTACTTC CASSPETGGWETQYF
TRBJ1-5 . . TRBV19 TGTGCCAGTAGTATCACAGGAGCTAGCAATCAGCCCCAGCATTTT CASSITGASNQPQHF
TRBJ1-2 . . TRBV29-1 TGCAGCGTTTGGGGCGGGTTGGATGGCTACACCTTC CSVWGGLDGYTF
TRBJ2-1 few TRBD1 TRBV19 TGTGCCAGTAGTATTGCCGGACAGGGCGTAATCCATGAGCAGTTCTTC CASSIAGQGVIHEQFF
TRBJ2-4 . . TRBV7-9 TGTGCCAGCAGCTCGGACACTATGGCAAACATTCAGTACTTC CASSSDTMANIQYF
TRBJ2-7 . . TRBV15 TGTGCCACCTCAACGGACAACCACGAGCAGTACTTC CATSTDNHEQYF
TRBJ2-5 few . TRBV11-3 TGTGCCAGCAGCTCCCGACAGGACCACCAAGAGACCCAGTACTTC CASSSRQDHQETQYF
TRBJ2-1 few . TRBV6-1 TGTGCCAGCAGTGAAGTTGAGGGCTACAATGAGCAGTTCTTC CASSEVEGYNEQFF
TRBJ2-3 few TRBD1 TRBV29-1 TGCAGCGGCCTGACAGGGAACACAGATACGCAGTATTTT CSGLTGNTDTQYF
TRBJ2-1 . . TRBV27 TGTGCCAGCAGTTTCGGGGTGATAGACAATGAGCAGTTCTTC CASSFGVIDNEQFF
TRBJ2-1 many TRBD2 TRBV6-5 TGTGCCAGCAGTTACTCTAGCGGGGGGGACAATGAGCAGTTCTTC CASSYSSGGDNEQFF
TRBJ1-1 . . TRBV10-2 TGCGCCAGCTGGTTGGGGGGATCCACTGAAGCTTTCTTT CASWLGGSTEAFF
TRBJ1-5 few . TRBV12-3/TRBV12-4 TGTGCCAGCAGATCCTCTTCAAGAACCGCTACCCAGACGGTTCAGCCCCAGCATTTT CASRSSSRTATQTVQPQHF
TRBJ1-4 . . TRBV27 TGTGCCAGCCGGCGCACCGGACAGATGACGGCAACTAATGAAAAACTGTTTTTT CASRRTGQMTATNEKLFF
TRBJ1-1 . . TRBV6-1 TGTGCCAGCAGTGAAGGGCCGGTGAATCCTGAAGCTTTCTTT CASSEGPVNPEAFF
TRBJ1-6 many TRBD1 TRBV27 TGTGCCAGCAGTTTCGGGAACAGGGGAATTTCACCCCTCCACTTT CASSFGNRGISPLHF
TRBJ2-5 . TRBD2 TRBV10-2 TGCGCCAGCAGTGCCCTGACTAGCGGCCAAGAGACCCAGTACTTC CASSALTSGQETQYF